This section outlines one T cell receptor (beta chain) sequence together with its context. What it binds is unknown. The sample originates from a study of cytomegalovirus exposure and HLA in healthy donors. Study background: HLA-typed donors contributed 80 million or so unique TCRs, which were held in an early data release. Around 83% of more than 300 genotyped donors fell in the Caucasian-associated ancestry cluster. Study-level results: Highly shared variants forming one cluster were likely a sequencing artifact. It was only CMV serostatus that was available as immune exposure information.

60 Vbeta and 13 Jbeta primers were used in PCR. Measured with immunoSEQ multiplex PCR; TCRdb has only the in-frame clones, and not every one. Among more than 75,000 clones listed, 90% were seen once. Trimming cost V 4 bases and J 10 bases, with 10 bases left between them. The CDR3 runs 12 residues. Germline V gene data show CDR1 as MNHEY and CDR2 as SVGAGI. The chain uses TRBV6-5 and TRBJ1-4; D perhaps matches TRBD1 (6 bases). This TCR derives from a man aged 18 to 35 in good health and CMV-seronegative. The sequenced sample was PBMCs. This CDR3 reads CASSSMTGKLFF. As DNA, the CDR3 is TGTGCCAGCAGTTCCATGACAGGAAAACTGTTTTTT.